This T cell receptor (beta chain) was found in a study of shared clonotypes between healthy human individuals. Points on this clone: The antigen is unknown.

Here immunoSEQ multiplex PCR was the method, and the copy in TCRdb shows in-frame clones only, minus some. The repertoire consists of about 2 million clones, with around 95% occurring once and the leading ten covering roughly 0.13%. This CDR3 region has 17 residues. The V segment lost 3 bases and the J segment 8 bases; nucleotides outside the gene matches: 11. Germline CDR1 is MRHNA and CDR2 is SNTAGT. Findings and limits, study-wide: Estimated richness values were generally larger in naive subsets than in memory subsets.

V gene TRBV6-4 combines with J gene TRBJ2-1, with 12 nucleotides matching TRBD2. The source of this sequence is a man between 18 and 35 years old in good health. Material for sequencing was naive CD4+ T cells sorted from blood. As to subset: CD45RA+ positively selected. The CDR3 DNA sequence: TGTGCCAGCAGTGATCGGCTAGCGGGAGGGCCCGGGGATGAGCAGTTCTTC. This sequence encodes CASSDRLAGGPGDEQFF.